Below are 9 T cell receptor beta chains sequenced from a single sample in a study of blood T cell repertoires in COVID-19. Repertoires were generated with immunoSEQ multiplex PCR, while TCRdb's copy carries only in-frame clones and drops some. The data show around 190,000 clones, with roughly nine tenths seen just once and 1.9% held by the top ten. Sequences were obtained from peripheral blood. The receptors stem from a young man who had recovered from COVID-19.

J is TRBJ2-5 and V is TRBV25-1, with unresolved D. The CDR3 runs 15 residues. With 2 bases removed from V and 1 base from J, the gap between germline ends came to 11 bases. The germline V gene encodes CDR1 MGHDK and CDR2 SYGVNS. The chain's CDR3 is CASSERTAFQETQYF. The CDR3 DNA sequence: TGTGCCAGCAGTGAAAGAACAGCATTCCAAGAGACCCAGTACTTC.

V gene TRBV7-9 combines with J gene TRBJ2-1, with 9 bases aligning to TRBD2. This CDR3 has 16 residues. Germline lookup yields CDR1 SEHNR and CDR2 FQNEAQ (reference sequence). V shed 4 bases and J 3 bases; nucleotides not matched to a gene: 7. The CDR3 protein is CASSSAASGIYNEQFF. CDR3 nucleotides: TGTGCCAGCAGCTCCGCGGCTAGCGGGATCTACAATGAGCAGTTCTTC.

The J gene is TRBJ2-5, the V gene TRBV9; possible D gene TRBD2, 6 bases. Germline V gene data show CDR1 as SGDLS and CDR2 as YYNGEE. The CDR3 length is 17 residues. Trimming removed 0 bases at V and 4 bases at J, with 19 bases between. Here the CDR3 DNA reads TGTGCCAGCAGCGTAGGGGCTCTTGCGGAGGGCTCAGAGACCCAGTACTTC. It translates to CASSVGALAEGSETQYF.

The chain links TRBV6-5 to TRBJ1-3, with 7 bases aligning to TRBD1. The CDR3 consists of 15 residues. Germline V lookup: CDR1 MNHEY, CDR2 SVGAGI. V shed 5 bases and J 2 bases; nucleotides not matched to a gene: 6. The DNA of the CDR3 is TGTGCCAGCAGTCGACAGGGATCGGCTGGAAACACCATATATTTT. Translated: CASSRQGSAGNTIYF.

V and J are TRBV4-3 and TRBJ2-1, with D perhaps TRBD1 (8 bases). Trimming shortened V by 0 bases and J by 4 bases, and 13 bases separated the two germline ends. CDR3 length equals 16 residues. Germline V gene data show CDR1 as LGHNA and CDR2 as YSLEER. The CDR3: CASSQDGQGLYNEQFF. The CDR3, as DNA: TGCGCCAGCAGCCAAGATGGACAGGGACTATACAATGAGCAGTTCTTC.

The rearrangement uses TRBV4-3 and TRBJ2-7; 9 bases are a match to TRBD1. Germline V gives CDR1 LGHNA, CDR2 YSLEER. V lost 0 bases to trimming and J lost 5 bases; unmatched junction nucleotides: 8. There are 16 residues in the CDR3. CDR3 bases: TGCGCCAGCAGCCAAGATCCCGGGACAGGGAACCACGAGCAGTACTTC. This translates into CASSQDPGTGNHEQYF.

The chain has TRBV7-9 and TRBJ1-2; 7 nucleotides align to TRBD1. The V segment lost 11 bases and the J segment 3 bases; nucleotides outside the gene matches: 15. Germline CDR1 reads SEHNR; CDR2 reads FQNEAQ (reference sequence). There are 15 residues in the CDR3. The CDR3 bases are TGTGCCGGGACAGAGGGGGTGGCCCGCGACTATGGCTACACCTTC. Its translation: CAGTEGVARDYGYTF.

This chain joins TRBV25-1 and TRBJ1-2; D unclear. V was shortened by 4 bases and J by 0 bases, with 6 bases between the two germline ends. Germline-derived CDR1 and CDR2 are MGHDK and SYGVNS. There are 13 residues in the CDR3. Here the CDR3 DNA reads TGTGCCAGCAGTGCCACATCTAACTATGGCTACACCTTC. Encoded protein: CASSATSNYGYTF.

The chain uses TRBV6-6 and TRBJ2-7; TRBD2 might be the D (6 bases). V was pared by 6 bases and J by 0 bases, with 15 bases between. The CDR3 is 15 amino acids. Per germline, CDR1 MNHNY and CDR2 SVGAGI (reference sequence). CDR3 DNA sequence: TGTGCCAGCAGCTTTCTAGCGCCTAGCTCCTACGAGCAGTACTTC. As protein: CASSFLAPSSYEQYF.